This T cell receptor (beta chain) was identified during a study of shared T cell receptors in the human thymus. In this sample, this clone turned up a few times. This CDR3 contains 14 residues. Trimming shortened V by 4 bases and J by 6 bases, and 16 bases separated the two germline ends. Germline loops: CDR1 SGHDT, CDR2 YYEEEE. TCRdb's table, derived via immunoSEQ multiplex PCR, lists solely in-frame clones and lacks some. The sample includes hundreds of thousands of clones, 80% to 90% of them seen just once. Another study also made use of these data, one on human thymus T cells. That work contributes: Donation was from healthy Finnish infants who were having corrective surgery that addressed congenital heart defects. Thymic samples were excised during corrective heart operations. Unrelated individuals reportedly shared highly overlapping thymic TCR repertoires.

Sequenced input: thymocytes. The sequence derives from a girl under two years old with a congenital heart defect. The rearrangement uses TRBV5-6 and TRBJ1-1; D not certain. The CDR3 loop reads CASSRKPGSSEAFF. Here the CDR3 DNA reads TGTGCCAGCAGCCGGAAACCCGGGTCATCTGAAGCTTTCTTT.